This T cell receptor (beta chain) was sequenced in a study of OX40 agonist ivuxolimab in advanced cancers. The wider study: Treatment of patients was with ivuxolimab, an agonistic anti-OX40 (CD134) antibody. Dose-escalation patients were diagnosed with hepatocellular carcinoma, melanoma, renal cell cancer or head and neck cancer.

On this clone: The antigen is unknown.

The CDR3 loop spans 15 amino acids. The germline V and J ends were trimmed by 4 bases and 7 bases, with 19 bases remaining between them. Germline CDR1 SEHNR, CDR2 FQNEAQ (reference sequence). Data came from immunoSEQ multiplex PCR; TCRdb stores just in-frame clones and leaves some out. There are tens of thousands of clones in the sample; approximately 89% occur only once, and approximately 1% lies in the top ten. The study, taken as a whole, reports: Clonal expansion was seen in CD4+ and CD8+ blood T cells by week 6 at 0.1 to 3.0 mg/kg. CD8+ T cells were the subset that, on average, had more expanded clones than CD4+.

This TCR came from an adult with an advanced solid tumor such as melanoma, head and neck, liver or kidney cancer. V and J are TRBV7-9 and TRBJ1-2; TRBD1 is a possible D gene (6 bases). This material consisted of CD4+ or CD8+ T cells sorted from blood, taken in a trial of the OX40 agonist ivuxolimab. The CDR3 loop is CASSSDRKWEGGYTF. In DNA form, the CDR3 reads TGTGCCAGCAGCTCCGACAGGAAGTGGGAGGGTGGCTACACCTTC. Variable domain in full (rest from reference TRBV7-9 and TRBJ1-2): DTGVSQNPRHKITKRGQNVTFRCDPISEHNRLYWYRQTLGQGPEFLTYFQNEAQLEKSRLLSDRFSAERPKGSFSTLEIQRTEQGDSAMYLCASSSDRKWEGGYTFGSGTRLTVV.